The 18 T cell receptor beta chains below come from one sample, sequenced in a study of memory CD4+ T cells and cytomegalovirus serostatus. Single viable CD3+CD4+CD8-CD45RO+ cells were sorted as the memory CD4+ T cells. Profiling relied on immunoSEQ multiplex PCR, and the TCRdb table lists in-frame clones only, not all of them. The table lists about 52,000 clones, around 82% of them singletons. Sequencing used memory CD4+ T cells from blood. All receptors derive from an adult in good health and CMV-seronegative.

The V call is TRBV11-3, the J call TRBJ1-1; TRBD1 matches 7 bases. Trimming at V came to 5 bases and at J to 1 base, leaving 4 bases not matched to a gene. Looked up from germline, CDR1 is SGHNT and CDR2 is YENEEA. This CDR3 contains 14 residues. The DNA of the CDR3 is TGTGCCAGCAGCCCAGGGGGTAGGAACACTGAAGCTTTCTTT. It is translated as CASSPGGRNTEAFF.

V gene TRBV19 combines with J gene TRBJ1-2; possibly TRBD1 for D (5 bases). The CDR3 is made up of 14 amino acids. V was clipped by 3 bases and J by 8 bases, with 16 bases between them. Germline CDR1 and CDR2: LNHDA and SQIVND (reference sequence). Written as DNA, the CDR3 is TGTGCCAGTAGTATGGACACCCAGAGTATCGGCTACACCTTC. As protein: CASSMDTQSIGYTF.

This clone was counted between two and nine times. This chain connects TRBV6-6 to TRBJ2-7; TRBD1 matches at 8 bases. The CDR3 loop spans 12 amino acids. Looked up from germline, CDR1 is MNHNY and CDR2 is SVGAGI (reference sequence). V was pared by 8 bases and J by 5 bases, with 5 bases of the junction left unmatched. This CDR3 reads CASLRQGNEQYF. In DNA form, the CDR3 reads TGTGCCAGCCTTAGACAGGGGAACGAGCAGTACTTC.

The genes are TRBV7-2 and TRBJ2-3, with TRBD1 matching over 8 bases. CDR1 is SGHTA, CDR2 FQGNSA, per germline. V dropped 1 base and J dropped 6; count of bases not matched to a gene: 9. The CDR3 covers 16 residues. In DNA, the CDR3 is TGTGCCAGCAGCTTAGTTAGGACAGGGCTCACGGATACGCAGTATTTT. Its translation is CASSLVRTGLTDTQYF.

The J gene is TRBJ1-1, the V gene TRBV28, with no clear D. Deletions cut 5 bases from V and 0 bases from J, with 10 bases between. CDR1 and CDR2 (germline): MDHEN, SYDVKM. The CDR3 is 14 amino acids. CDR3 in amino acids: CASSIGHLNTEAFF. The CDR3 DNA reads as TGTGCCAGCAGTATTGGGCATTTGAACACTGAAGCTTTCTTT.

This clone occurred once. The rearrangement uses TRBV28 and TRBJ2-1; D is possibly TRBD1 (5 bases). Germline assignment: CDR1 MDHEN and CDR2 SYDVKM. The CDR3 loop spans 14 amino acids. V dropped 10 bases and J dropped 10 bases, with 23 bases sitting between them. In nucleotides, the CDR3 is TGTGCCACACTTACCGGCAGGGTAGGGAACGAGCAGTTCTTC. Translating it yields CATLTGRVGNEQFF.

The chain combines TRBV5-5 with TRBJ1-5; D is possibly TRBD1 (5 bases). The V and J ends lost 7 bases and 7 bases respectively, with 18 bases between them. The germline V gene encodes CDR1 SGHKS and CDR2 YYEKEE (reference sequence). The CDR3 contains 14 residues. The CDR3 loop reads CASADAAGRQPQHF. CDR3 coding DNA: TGTGCCAGCGCTGACGCAGCAGGGAGGCAGCCCCAGCATTTT. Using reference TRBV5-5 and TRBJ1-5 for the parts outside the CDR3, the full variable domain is DAGVTQSPTHLIKTRGQQVTLRCSPISGHKSVSWYQQVLGQGPQFIFQYYEKEERGRGNFPDRFSARQFPNYSSELNVNALLLGDSALYLCASADAAGRQPQHFGDGTRLSIL.

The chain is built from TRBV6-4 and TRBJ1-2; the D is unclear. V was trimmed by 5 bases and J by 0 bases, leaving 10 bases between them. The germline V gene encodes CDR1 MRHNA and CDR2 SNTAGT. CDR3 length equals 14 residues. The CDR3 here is CASSPELANYGYTF. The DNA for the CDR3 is TGTGCCAGCAGTCCGGAACTAGCTAACTATGGCTACACCTTC.

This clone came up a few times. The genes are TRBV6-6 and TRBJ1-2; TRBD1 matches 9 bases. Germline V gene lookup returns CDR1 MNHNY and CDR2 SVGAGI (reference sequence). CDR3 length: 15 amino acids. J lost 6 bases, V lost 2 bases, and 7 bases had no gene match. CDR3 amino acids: CASSYPADRGHGYTF. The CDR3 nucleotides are TGTGCCAGCAGTTACCCCGCGGACAGGGGACATGGCTACACCTTC.

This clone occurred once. CDR3 DNA: TGTGCCAGCAGTTCGGCCTACGAAGCGGCACCCCAGTACTTC. Protein sequence: CASSSAYEAAPQYF. This chain uses TRBV28 with TRBJ2-5, with a weak D call TRBD2 (5 bases). Germline CDR1 MDHEN, CDR2 SYDVKM. V dropped 4 bases and J dropped 9 bases, with 18 bases sitting between them. This CDR3 is 14 amino acids long.

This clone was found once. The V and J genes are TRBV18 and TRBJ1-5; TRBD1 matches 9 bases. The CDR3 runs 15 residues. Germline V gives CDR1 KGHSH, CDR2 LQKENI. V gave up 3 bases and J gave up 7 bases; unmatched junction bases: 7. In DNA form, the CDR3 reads TGTGCCAGCTCACCCCGGGACAGGGAAGAACAGCCCCAGCATTTT. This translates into CASSPRDREEQPQHF.

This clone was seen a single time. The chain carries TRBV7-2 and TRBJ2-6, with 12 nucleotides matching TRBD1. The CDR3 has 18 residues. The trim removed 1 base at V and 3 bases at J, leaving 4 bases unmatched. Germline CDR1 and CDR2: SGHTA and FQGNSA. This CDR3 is CASSLVGTGGSGANVLTF. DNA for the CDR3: TGTGCCAGCAGCTTAGTGGGGACAGGGGGCAGTGGGGCCAACGTCCTGACTTTC.

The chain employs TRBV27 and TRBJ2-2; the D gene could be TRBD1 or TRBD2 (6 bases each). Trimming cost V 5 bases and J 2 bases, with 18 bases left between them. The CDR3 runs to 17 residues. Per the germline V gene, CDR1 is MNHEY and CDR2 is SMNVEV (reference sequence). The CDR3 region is CASSPLGGPTNTGELFF. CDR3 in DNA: TGTGCCAGCAGTCCACTAGGGGGGCCTACTAACACCGGGGAGCTGTTTTTT.

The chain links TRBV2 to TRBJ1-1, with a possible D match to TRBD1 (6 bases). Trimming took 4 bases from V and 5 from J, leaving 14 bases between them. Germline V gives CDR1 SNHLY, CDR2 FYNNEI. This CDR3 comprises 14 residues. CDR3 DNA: TGTGCCAGCAGTGGGGGGGGCGGCGGGACTGAAGCTTTCTTT. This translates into CASSGGGGGTEAFF. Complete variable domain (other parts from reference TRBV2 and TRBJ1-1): EPEVTQTPSHQVTQMGQEVILRCVPISNHLYFYWYRQILGQKVEFLVSFYNNEISEKSEIFDDQFSVERPDGSNFTLKIRSTKLEDSAMYFCASSGGGGGTEAFFGQGTRLTVV.

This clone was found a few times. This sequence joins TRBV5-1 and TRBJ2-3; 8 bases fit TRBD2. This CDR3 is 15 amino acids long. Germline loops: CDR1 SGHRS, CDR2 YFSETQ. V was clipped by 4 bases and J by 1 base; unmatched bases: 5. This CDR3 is CASSVGLGGTDTQYF. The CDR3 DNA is TGCGCCAGCAGCGTGGGACTAGGGGGCACAGATACGCAGTATTTT.

In DNA, the CDR3 is TGTGCCAGCTCACCACAGGGATTCGAGCAGCCCCAGCATTTT. Protein sequence: CASSPQGFEQPQHF. The chain uses TRBV18 and TRBJ1-5; D call uncertain. The CDR3 is made up of 14 amino acids. V was cut by 1 base and J by 7 bases, with 11 bases left in between. Per the germline V gene, CDR1 is KGHSH and CDR2 is LQKENI.

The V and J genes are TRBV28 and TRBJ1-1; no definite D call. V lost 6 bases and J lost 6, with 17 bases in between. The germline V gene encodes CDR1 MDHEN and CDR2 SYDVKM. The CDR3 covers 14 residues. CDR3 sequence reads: CASRSDEIAAEAFF. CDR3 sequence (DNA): TGTGCCAGCAGGTCCGACGAAATTGCCGCTGAAGCTTTCTTT.

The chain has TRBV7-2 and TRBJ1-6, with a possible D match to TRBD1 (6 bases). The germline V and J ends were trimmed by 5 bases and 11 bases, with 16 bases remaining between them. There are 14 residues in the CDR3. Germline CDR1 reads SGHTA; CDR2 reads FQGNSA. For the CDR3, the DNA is TGTGCCAGCAGCGCACAGGGAAGCCGTACACCCCTCCACTTT. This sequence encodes CASSAQGSRTPLHF.